The 27 T cell receptor beta chains below were found in one sample sequenced in a study of vaccination effects on CD4 cells after COVID-19. For these TCRs, the target antigens are not known. Using immunoSEQ multiplex PCR, the repertoire was profiled, and TCRdb retains in-frame clones only, with some absent. The sample has about 79,000 clones, approximately 74% seen once. Antigen-specific CD4+ T cells were first expanded with viral peptide pools by the ViraFEST assay and only then sequenced. It was after around eleven days of culture that CD4+ T cells were isolated. The sample consisted of CD4+ T cells from PBMCs cultured with HCoV-229E spike peptides, taken before COVID-19 vaccination. These receptors came from a human donor who received a COVID-19 vaccine.

The chain employs TRBV9 and TRBJ2-3; no reliable D call. V was shortened by 1 base and J by 0 bases, with 9 bases between the two germline ends. CDR3 length: 15 residues. The V gene's germline CDR1 is SGDLS and CDR2 YYNGEE. CDR3 bases: TGTGCCAGCAGCGTAAGACTGGCTAGCACAGATACGCAGTATTTT. Translation: CASSVRLASTDTQYF.

The rearrangement links TRBV2 to TRBJ1-5; 7 bases fit TRBD1. The CDR3 has 15 residues. V shed 6 bases and J 1 base; nucleotides not matched to a gene: 6. Germline CDR1 reads SNHLY; CDR2 reads FYNNEI. CDR3 DNA sequence: TGTGCCAGCAGGTTAAGACAGGGAAGCAATCAGCCCCAGCATTTT. Protein sequence: CASRLRQGSNQPQHF.

This clone was recorded a few times. CDR3 in DNA: TGTGCCAGCAGCCAACCGGGTATGAACACTGAAGCTTTCTTT. Its translation is CASSQPGMNTEAFF. V and J are TRBV14 and TRBJ1-1; the D is unclear. V lost 2 bases to trimming and J lost 0 bases, with 7 bases between them. The germline CDR1 and CDR2 sequences are SGHDN and FVKESK. This CDR3 is built from 14 residues.

This chain uses TRBV19 with TRBJ1-3; D unresolved. With 3 bases removed from V and 4 bases from J, the gap between germline ends came to 7 bases. The germline CDR1 and CDR2 sequences are LNHDA and SQIVND (reference sequence). The CDR3 extends over 13 amino acids. The chain's CDR3 is CASSILPGNTIYF. DNA for the CDR3: TGTGCCAGTAGTATCTTACCGGGAAACACCATATATTTT.

The chain couples TRBV7-3 to TRBJ2-6; D gene ambiguous. Germline V gene lookup returns CDR1 SGHTA and CDR2 FQGTGA. V was cut by 3 bases and J by 1 base, with 4 bases left in between. The CDR3 totals 14 residues. The CDR3 DNA reads as TGTGCCAGCAGCTTCGGGTCTGGGGCCAACGTCCTGACTTTC. This codes for CASSFGSGANVLTF.

V is TRBV7-2 and J is TRBJ2-2; TRBD2 is a possible D gene (6 bases). Per the germline V gene, CDR1 is SGHTA and CDR2 is FQGNSA. Between the trimmed V and J ends, which lost 3 bases and 4 bases, there was a span of 15 bases. The CDR3 runs to 16 residues. The CDR3 bases are TGTGCCAGCAGCTTGATGGGGACTGTTTTCACCGGGGAGCTGTTTTTT. This sequence encodes CASSLMGTVFTGELFF.

This clone has only a few counts. This chain uses TRBV5-1 with TRBJ2-2; D possibly uses TRBD1 or TRBD2 (5 bases each). Trimming removed 2 bases from V and 5 bases from J, with 7 bases in between. The germline V gene has CDR1 SGHRS and CDR2 YFSETQ. The CDR3 contains 13 residues. The CDR3 nucleotides are TGCGCCAGCAGCTTCGAGGGGACCGGGGAGCTGTTTTTT. Residues: CASSFEGTGELFF.

This clone was seen only a few times. V usage is TRBV19 and J usage is TRBJ1-3, with D unresolved. With 5 bases removed from V and 8 bases from J, the gap between germline ends came to 7 bases. Germline values: CDR1 LNHDA, CDR2 SQIVND (reference sequence). The CDR3 totals 11 residues. CDR3 residues: CASSVLDTIYF. DNA for the CDR3: TGTGCCAGTAGTGTCTTGGACACCATATATTTT. Full variable domain (outside the CDR3, taken from reference TRBV19 and TRBJ1-3): DGGITQSPKYLFRKEGQNVTLSCEQNLNHDAMYWYRQDPGQGLRLIYYSQIVNDFQKGDIAEGYSVSREKKESFPLTVTSAQKNPTAFYLCASSVLDTIYFGEGSWLTVV.

This chain joins TRBV5-7 and TRBJ2-2; D may be TRBD1 (6 bases). TRBV5-7 is treated as an ORF (open reading frame) with a function not yet certain. V was cut by 4 bases and J by 2 bases, with 15 bases left in between. This CDR3 is built from 16 residues. The CDR3 loop is CASSLQGMPNTGELFF. As DNA, the CDR3 is TGTGCCAGCAGCCTGCAGGGGATGCCAAACACCGGGGAGCTGTTTTTT.

V is TRBV6-6 and J is TRBJ2-2; TRBD1 aligns across 7 bases. With 6 bases clipped from V and 4 bases from J, the junction kept 8 bases outside the gene matches. Germline CDR1 MNHNY, CDR2 SVGAGI (reference sequence). The CDR3 sequence is 15 residues long. CDR3 sequence (DNA): TGTGCCAGCAGCCGTGACAGGGCGGGCACCGGGGAGCTGTTTTTT. It translates to CASSRDRAGTGELFF.

The rearrangement uses TRBV25-1 and TRBJ2-2; possible D gene TRBD2, 6 bases. The CDR3 has 15 residues. In germline, CDR1 is MGHDK, CDR2 SYGVNS. V dropped 1 base and J dropped 5 bases, with 11 bases sitting between them. In nucleotides, the CDR3 is TGTGCCAGCAGTGAATCCGGGGGAGGTACCGGGGAGCTGTTTTTT. It yields the protein CASSESGGGTGELFF.

This clone was observed a few times. This rearrangement joins TRBV6-6 to TRBJ2-2; perhaps TRBD1 as D (5 bases). Germline loops: CDR1 MNHNY, CDR2 SVGAGI (reference sequence). The CDR3 covers 16 residues. With 6 bases removed from V and 0 bases from J, the gap between germline ends came to 14 bases. In nucleotides, the CDR3 is TGTGCCAGCAGCCGGCCGACAGCGACGAACACCGGGGAGCTGTTTTTT. Translation: CASSRPTATNTGELFF.

V is TRBV14 and J is TRBJ2-1, with TRBD1 matching 8 bases. The CDR3 is made up of 15 amino acids. The V and J ends lost 4 bases and 1 base, in that order; junction bases with no gene match: 3. The germline CDR1 and CDR2 sequences are SGHDN and FVKESK. CDR3 sequence reads: CASSRWTGSYNEQFF. The CDR3 DNA follows: TGTGCCAGCAGCCGCTGGACAGGGTCCTACAATGAGCAGTTCTTC.

This clone was observed once. The chain combines TRBV28 with TRBJ1-6; D gene unclear. CDR1 and CDR2 from the germline V gene are MDHEN and SYDVKM. Trimming took off 6 bases at V and 9 bases at J, with 9 bases between the two ends. This CDR3 region has 12 residues. Here the CDR3 reads CASRSQSSPLHF. The CDR3 region has the DNA TGTGCCAGCAGGTCGCAGTCTTCACCCCTCCACTTT.

CDR3 loop: CASSSGLAGVGDTQYF. CDR3 DNA sequence: TGTGCCAGCAGCTCGGGCCTAGCGGGGGTCGGTGATACGCAGTATTTT. The gene calls are TRBV5-4 and TRBJ2-3; 10 bases match TRBD2. The J segment lost 6 bases and the V segment lost 3 bases, leaving 10 bases of the junction unmatched. The CDR3 has 16 residues. The germline V gene encodes CDR1 SGHNT and CDR2 YYREEE (reference sequence).

The V and J genes are TRBV5-1 and TRBJ2-2; D is unclear. The CDR3 is made up of 16 amino acids. The V end was cut by 1 base, the J end by 5 bases, with 15 bases between. Germline V CDR1 and CDR2: SGHRS, YFSETQ. The CDR3 is CASSLSESRLTGELFF. The DNA of the CDR3 is TGCGCCAGCAGCTTGTCCGAATCTAGATTGACCGGGGAGCTGTTTTTT.

This clone was counted a single time. The V gene is TRBV2, the J gene TRBJ1-1; TRBD1 matches 10 bases. Trimming cost V 6 bases and J 4 bases; bases outside gene matches: 2. Germline V gene sequence: CDR1 SNHLY, CDR2 FYNNEI. This CDR3 has 13 residues. CDR3 residues: CASRRTGGTEAFF. CDR3 nucleotide sequence: TGTGCCAGCAGAAGGACAGGGGGCACTGAAGCTTTCTTT.

This CDR3 is CASRASGGANEKLFF. DNA for the CDR3: TGCGCCAGCAGGGCCTCAGGGGGGGCTAATGAAAAACTGTTTTTT. J is TRBJ1-4 and V is TRBV10-2, with TRBD1 matching 7 bases. This CDR3 is 15 amino acids long. Germline loops: CDR1 WSHSY, CDR2 SAAADI. The junction had 7 bases not matched to a gene; V was cut back by 6 bases and J by 3 bases.

The chain recombines TRBV28 with TRBJ1-2, with D perhaps matching TRBD1 (5 bases). CDR1 is MDHEN and CDR2 is SYDVKM in the germline V gene. V was clipped by 8 bases and J by 5 bases, with 18 bases between them. There are 14 residues in the CDR3. The CDR3 DNA reads TGTGCCAGCTCTCGAGAGACAGCTTATTATGGCTACACCTTC. Amino acid sequence: CASSRETAYYGYTF.

Judged by abundance, this clone is medium-sized. This CDR3 is CASSQAYYGYTF. CDR3 bases: TGTGCCAGCAGTCAGGCCTACTATGGCTACACCTTC. The chain uses TRBV12-3 or TRBV12-4 and TRBJ1-2, with unresolved D. This CDR3 is 12 amino acids long. The ends were cut back, 5 bases at V and 3 bases at J, with 7 bases in the middle.

The V and J genes are TRBV6-4 and TRBJ2-1; D possibly corresponds to TRBD1 (6 bases). Trimming removed 8 bases at V and 9 bases at J, with 26 bases between. CDR3 length equals 16 residues. CDR1 is MRHNA, CDR2 SNTAGT, per germline. CDR3 protein: CASALPVNREVGEQFF. DNA for the CDR3: TGTGCCAGCGCCCTTCCGGTGAACAGGGAAGTAGGTGAGCAGTTCTTC.

This rearrangement joins TRBV15 to TRBJ2-2; TRBD2 aligns across 7 bases. The CDR3 extends over 19 amino acids. CDR1 and CDR2 from the germline V gene are LNHNV and YYDKDF (reference sequence). Trimming at V came to 0 bases and at J to 2 bases, leaving 12 bases not matched to a gene. CDR3 DNA: TGTGCCACCAGCAGAGATTTCGGATTCTCGGGACTAAACACCGGGGAGCTGTTTTTT. Amino acids: CATSRDFGFSGLNTGELFF.

This rearrangement joins TRBV6-5 to TRBJ1-1; no clear D. Trimming removed 2 bases from V and 5 bases from J, with 9 bases in between. There are 13 residues in the CDR3. Germline CDR1 and CDR2: MNHEY and SVGAGI. This CDR3 is CASSYARRTEAFF. CDR3 nucleotide sequence: TGTGCCAGCAGTTACGCCAGGAGGACTGAAGCTTTCTTT.

The genes are TRBV6-2 or TRBV6-3 and TRBJ2-2; 12 nucleotides line up with TRBD1. The J segment lost 6 bases and the V segment lost 1 base, leaving 15 bases of the junction unmatched. This CDR3 comprises 20 residues. From germline, CDR1 is MNHEY and CDR2 SVGEGT. The CDR3 region is CASSYYAVRRDRGRPGELFF. CDR3 bases: TGTGCCAGCAGTTACTATGCTGTCCGACGGGACAGGGGGCGCCCCGGGGAGCTGTTTTTT.

The chain employs TRBV30 and TRBJ1-3; D may be TRBD1 (5 bases). Per the germline V gene, CDR1 is GTSNPN and CDR2 is SVGIG (reference sequence). This CDR3 region has 16 residues. V lost 5 bases and J lost 5, with 22 bases in between. CDR3 nucleotide sequence: TGTGCCTGGCAGGGCGCCACGGGTCCTTGGAGAAACACCATATATTTT. Its protein product is CAWQGATGPWRNTIYF.

This rearrangement joins TRBV19 to TRBJ1-5; 7 nucleotides match TRBD1. The germline gives CDR1 LNHDA, CDR2 SQIVND (reference sequence). V was pared by 5 bases and J by 1 base, with 5 bases of the junction left unmatched. CDR3 length equals 15 residues. As DNA, the CDR3 is TGTGCCAGTAGTGGCCCAGGGGGGAGCAATCAGCCCCAGCATTTT. Translation gives CASSGPGGSNQPQHF.

This clone has more than one count but fewer than ten. This chain uses TRBV3-1 (or the pseudogene TRBV3-2) with TRBJ1-1; the match to TRBD1 covers 8 bases. From germline, CDR1 is LGHDT and CDR2 YNNKEL (reference sequence). The ends lost 4 bases at V and 10 bases at J; junction bases unmatched: 5. This CDR3 is 12 amino acids long. As DNA, the CDR3 is TGTGCCAGCAGCCTGGGGACAGGTGTAGCTTTCTTT. Its protein product is CASSLGTGVAFF.